A selection of T cell receptor beta chains follows, all from one sample in a study of blood T cell repertoires in COVID-19. Produced via immunoSEQ multiplex PCR; TCRdb's table is partial and in-frame only. The table has around 150,000 clones, 84% seen once. The source material was peripheral blood. These TCRs come from a man aged 25-45 years with COVID-19, enrolled during active disease. The CDR3 runs from the conserved cysteine through the conserved F or W. D genes are given only for firm matches. Size is omitted from some rows. Given values are once, few, many or a class for expanded clones.

V,size,J,D,CDR3,DNA
TRBV28,NA,TRBJ1-1,NA,CASNLGRVYTEAFF,TGTGCCAGCAATTTGGGCAGGGTCTATACTGAAGCTTTCTTT
TRBV11-2,NA,TRBJ2-5,TRBD2,CASSSTSARQTQYF,TGTGCCAGCAGCTCGACTAGCGCCCGCCAGACCCAGTACTTC
TRBV6-5,NA,TRBJ2-7,TRBD2,CASSRTRGTYEQYF,TGTGCCAGCAGTAGGACTAGAGGTACCTACGAGCAGTACTTC
TRBV4-2,NA,TRBJ1-2,TRBD1,CASSPGQAGYGYTF,TGTGCCAGCAGCCCCGGACAGGCTGGGTATGGCTACACCTTC
TRBV4-2,NA,TRBJ1-4,NA,CASSQVSEAATNEKLFF,TGTGCCAGCAGCCAAGTTTCCGAGGCAGCAACTAATGAAAAACTGTTTTTT
TRBV28,once,TRBJ2-2,NA,CASSSINQGSGGELFF,TGTGCCAGCAGCTCCATAAACCAGGGCTCCGGCGGGGAGCTGTTTTTT
TRBV6-5,NA,TRBJ2-1,TRBD1,CASTRATGGHEQFF,TGTGCCAGCACCCGCGCGACAGGGGGCCATGAGCAGTTCTTC
TRBV30,NA,TRBJ1-2,NA,CAWSGTVGGYGYTF,TGTGCCTGGAGTGGGACCGTGGGGGGCTATGGCTACACCTTC
TRBV4-1,NA,TRBJ2-5,NA,CASSQQLGETQYF,TGCGCCAGCAGCCAGCAACTAGGAGAGACCCAGTACTTC
TRBV3-1/TRBV3-2,NA,TRBJ2-5,NA,CASSRPPGEETQYF,TGTGCCAGCAGCCGTCCCCCCGGGGAGGAGACCCAGTACTTC
TRBV6-5,NA,TRBJ2-7,NA,CASSYTLGQTVRYF,TGTGCCAGCAGTTACACCTTAGGACAGACCGTCCGGTACTTC
TRBV30,NA,TRBJ2-4,NA,CAWSGGGTKNIQYF,TGTGCCTGGAGCGGAGGGGGCACAAAAAACATTCAGTACTTC
TRBV19,NA,TRBJ1-1,NA,CASSITLNTEAFF,TGTGCCAGTAGTATAACACTGAACACTGAAGCTTTCTTT
TRBV4-2,NA,TRBJ2-5,NA,CASSTKRGWETQYF,TGTGCCAGCAGTACCAAGAGGGGGTGGGAGACCCAGTACTTC
TRBV13,NA,TRBJ1-3,TRBD1,CASSLGQGLGGNTIYF,TGTGCCAGCAGCTTAGGACAGGGGCTGGGTGGAAACACCATATATTTT
TRBV13,NA,TRBJ2-1,TRBD2,CASSSSEPLAGVSYNEQFF,TGTGCCAGCAGCTCCTCTGAACCACTAGCGGGAGTCTCCTACAATGAGCAGTTCTTC
TRBV3-1/TRBV3-2,NA,TRBJ1-4,TRBD1,CASSRGQESYEKLFF,TGTGCCAGCTCCCGTGGACAGGAATCGTATGAAAAACTGTTTTTT
TRBV10-2,NA,TRBJ2-7,TRBD1,CASRSSGTGGDAGRF,TGCGCCAGCAGGTCATCCGGGACAGGGGGCGACGCGGGCCGCTTC
TRBV27,NA,TRBJ1-5,TRBD1,CASSPGTGNQPQHF,TGTGCCAGCAGTCCAGGGACAGGGAATCAGCCCCAGCATTTT
TRBV5-4,once,TRBJ2-5,NA,CASSSQAETQYF,TGTGCCAGCAGCTCGCAAGCGGAGACCCAGTACTTC
TRBV11-3,NA,TRBJ2-3,TRBD2,CASSFSGSTDTQYF,TGTGCCAGCAGCTTTAGCGGGAGCACAGATACGCAGTATTTT
TRBV9,NA,TRBJ2-3,TRBD2,CASSVAASGSTDTQYF,TGTGCCAGCAGCGTAGCGGCTAGCGGGAGCACAGATACGCAGTATTTT
TRBV9,NA,TRBJ2-7,TRBD1,CASSGGPGQGYEQYF,TGTGCCAGCAGCGGGGGCCCGGGACAGGGCTACGAGCAGTACTTC
TRBV15,NA,TRBJ1-1,NA,CATSRDEEVWREAFF,TGTGCCACCAGCAGAGATGAGGAAGTTTGGAGGGAAGCTTTCTTT
TRBV20-1,NA,TRBJ2-7,NA,CSASSPGSNYEQYF,TGCAGTGCTAGTAGTCCAGGTTCGAACTACGAGCAGTACTTC
TRBV11-3,NA,TRBJ1-2,TRBD1,CASSLAIRTGVLNYGYTF,TGTGCCAGCAGCTTAGCGATAAGGACAGGGGTTCTTAACTATGGCTACACCTTC
TRBV3-1/TRBV3-2,NA,TRBJ2-7,NA,CASSQALYEQYF,TGTGCCAGCAGCCAAGCCCTCTACGAGCAGTACTTC
TRBV5-1,NA,TRBJ1-2,TRBD1,CASSPRTGSYGYTF,TGCGCCAGCAGTCCGCGGACAGGCAGCTATGGCTACACCTTC
TRBV24-1,NA,TRBJ2-1,TRBD1,CATSDPGQGSSNEQFF,TGTGCCACCAGTGACCCGGGACAGGGGAGCTCAAATGAGCAGTTCTTC
TRBV7-2,once,TRBJ2-7,TRBD2,CASSGDYSYEQYF,TGTGCCAGCAGCGGGGACTACTCGTACGAGCAGTACTTC
TRBV28,NA,TRBJ2-3,TRBD2,CASSSTSGRRNTQYF,TGTGCCAGCAGTTCGACTAGCGGGAGACGCAATACGCAGTATTTT
TRBV18,NA,TRBJ2-2,TRBD1,CASSPQGASGELFF,TGTGCCAGCTCACCACAGGGGGCATCGGGGGAGCTGTTTTTT
TRBV7-2,NA,TRBJ2-1,NA,CASSSNGGGEQFF,TGTGCCAGCAGCTCAAACGGGGGAGGTGAGCAGTTCTTC
TRBV6-2/TRBV6-3,NA,TRBJ2-4,NA,CASSLGPGTQNIQYF,TGTGCCAGCAGTCTAGGGCCCGGGACTCAAAACATTCAGTACTTC
TRBV2,NA,TRBJ1-5,NA,CASRAGNSNQPQHF,TGTGCCAGCAGGGCAGGGAATAGCAATCAGCCCCAGCATTTT
TRBV28,NA,TRBJ1-1,NA,CASSPRDTEAFF,TGTGCCAGCAGTCCGAGGGACACTGAAGCTTTCTTT
TRBV6-5,NA,TRBJ2-7,NA,CASNTPSYEQYF,TGTGCCAGCAACACGCCGTCCTACGAGCAGTACTTC
TRBV6-5,NA,TRBJ1-2,NA,CASSDFANYGYTF,TGTGCCAGCTCCGACTTCGCTAACTATGGCTACACCTTC
TRBV6-4,NA,TRBJ2-1,NA,CASSDPFRGRDEQFF,TGTGCCAGCAGTGATCCTTTCCGAGGCCGGGATGAGCAGTTCTTC
TRBV11-2,NA,TRBJ2-7,NA,CASSRGTDYEQYF,TGTGCCAGCAGCCGCGGGACAGACTACGAGCAGTACTTC
TRBV28,once,TRBJ1-5,TRBD1,CASSLGDRGHQPQHF,TGTGCCAGCAGTCTAGGGGACAGGGGACATCAGCCCCAGCATTTT
TRBV7-2,NA,TRBJ2-4,NA,CASSLANQAAKNIQYF,TGTGCCAGCAGCTTAGCGAACCAGGCGGCCAAAAACATTCAGTACTTC
TRBV24-1,NA,TRBJ2-5,TRBD1,CAMGTGEETQYF,TGTGCCATGGGGACAGGGGAGGAGACCCAGTACTTC
TRBV19,NA,TRBJ2-3,NA,CASSNRGTPDTQYF,TGTGCCAGTAGTAATCGAGGAACCCCAGATACGCAGTATTTT
TRBV28,NA,TRBJ1-1,NA,CASSLSGRNTEAFF,TGTGCCAGCAGTTTAAGCGGCAGGAACACTGAAGCTTTCTTT
TRBV27,NA,TRBJ2-1,NA,CASSFPDGDEQFF,TGTGCCAGCAGTTTCCCTGACGGGGATGAGCAGTTCTTC
TRBV15,NA,TRBJ2-5,NA,CATSRVRAGETQYF,TGTGCCACGAGCAGGGTCAGGGCAGGGGAGACCCAGTACTTC
TRBV28,NA,TRBJ1-3,NA,CASSTSGSISGNTIYF,TGTGCCAGCAGCACTAGCGGCAGCATCTCTGGAAACACCATATATTTT